This T cell receptor (beta chain) is from a study of a mutant IDH1 vaccine in newly diagnosed glioma. Study overall: Across weeks 1, 3, 5, 7, 11, 15, 19 and 23, patients received a vaccination each time, eight in all.

Measured with immunoSEQ multiplex PCR; TCRdb has only the in-frame clones, and not every one. The sample records fewer than 65,000 clones, about four fifths being singletons. This sample's time point: week 11, during vaccination. Topical imiquimod accompanied each vaccine dose, which consisted of 300 ug of mutant IDH1 20-mer peptide. Donors had new WHO grade 3 or 4 IDH1-mutant, ATRX-lost astrocytomas. Remarks on this clone: Its specificity is unknown.

Trimming left V 1 base short and J 0 bases short, with 3 bases between. CDR1 is SEHNR and CDR2 is FQNEAQ in the germline V gene (reference sequence). The CDR3 spans 13 residues. The material sequenced was PBMCs, taken from a glioma patient whose treatment included an IDH1 peptide vaccine. The chain uses TRBV7-9 and TRBJ1-2; D not resolved. The source is a man in his fifties or sixties with glioma. CDR3 region: CASSLGPNYGYTF. The CDR3 DNA is TGTGCCAGCAGCTTAGGACCTAACTATGGCTACACCTTC. Using reference TRBV7-9 and TRBJ1-2 for the parts outside the CDR3, the full variable domain is DTGVSQNPRHKITKRGQNVTFRCDPISEHNRLYWYRQTLGQGPEFLTYFQNEAQLEKSRLLSDRFSAERPKGSFSTLEIQRTEQGDSAMYLCASSLGPNYGYTFGSGTRLTVV.